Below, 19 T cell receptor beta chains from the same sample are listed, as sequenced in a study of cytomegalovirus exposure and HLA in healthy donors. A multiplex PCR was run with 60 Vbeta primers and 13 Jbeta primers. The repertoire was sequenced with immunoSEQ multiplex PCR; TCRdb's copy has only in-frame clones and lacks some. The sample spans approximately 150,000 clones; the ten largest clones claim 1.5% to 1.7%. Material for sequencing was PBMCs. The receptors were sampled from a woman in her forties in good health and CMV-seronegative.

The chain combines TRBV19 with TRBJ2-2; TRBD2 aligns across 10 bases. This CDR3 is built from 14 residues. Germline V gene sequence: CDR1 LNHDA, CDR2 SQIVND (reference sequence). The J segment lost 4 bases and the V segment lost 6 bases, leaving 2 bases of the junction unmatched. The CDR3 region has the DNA TGTGCCAGTAGGAGCGGGGGGGCCACCGGGGAGCTGTTTTTT. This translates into CASRSGGATGELFF.

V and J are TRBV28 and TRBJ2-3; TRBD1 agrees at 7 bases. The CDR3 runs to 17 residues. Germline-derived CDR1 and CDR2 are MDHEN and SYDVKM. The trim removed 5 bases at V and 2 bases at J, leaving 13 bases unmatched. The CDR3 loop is CASSRTGGGPYTDTQYF. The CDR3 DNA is TGTGCCAGCAGTAGGACAGGTGGAGGTCCTTACACAGATACGCAGTATTTT.

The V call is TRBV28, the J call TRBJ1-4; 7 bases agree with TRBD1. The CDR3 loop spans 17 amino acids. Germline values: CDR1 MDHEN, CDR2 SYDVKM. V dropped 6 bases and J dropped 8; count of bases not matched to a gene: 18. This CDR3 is CASRPSRGRDVDEKLFF. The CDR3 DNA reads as TGTGCCAGCAGACCCTCGAGGGGGCGGGATGTGGACGAAAAACTGTTTTTT.

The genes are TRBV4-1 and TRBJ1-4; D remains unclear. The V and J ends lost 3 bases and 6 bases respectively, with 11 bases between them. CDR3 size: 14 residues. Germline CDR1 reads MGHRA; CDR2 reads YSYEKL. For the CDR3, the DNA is TGCGCCAGCAGCCATTTCGCGGGTGATGAAAAACTGTTTTTT. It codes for CASSHFAGDEKLFF.

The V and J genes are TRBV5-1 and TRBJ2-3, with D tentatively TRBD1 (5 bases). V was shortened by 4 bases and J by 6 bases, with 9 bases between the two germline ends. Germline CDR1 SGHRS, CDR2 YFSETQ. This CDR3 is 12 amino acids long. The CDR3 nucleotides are TGCGCCAGCAGCCCTGACAGCGATACGCAGTATTTT. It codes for CASSPDSDTQYF.

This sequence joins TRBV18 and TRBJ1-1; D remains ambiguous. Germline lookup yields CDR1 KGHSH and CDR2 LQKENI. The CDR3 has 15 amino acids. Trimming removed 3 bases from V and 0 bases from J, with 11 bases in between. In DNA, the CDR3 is TGTGCCAGCTCACCCTTGAGAGTCATGAACACTGAAGCTTTCTTT. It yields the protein CASSPLRVMNTEAFF.

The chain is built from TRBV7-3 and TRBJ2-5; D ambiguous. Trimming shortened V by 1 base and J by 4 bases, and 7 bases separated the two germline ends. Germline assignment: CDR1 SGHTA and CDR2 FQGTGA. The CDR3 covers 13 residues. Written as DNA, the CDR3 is TGTGCCAGCAGCTTAAACGTGCGAGAGACCCAGTACTTC. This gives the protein CASSLNVRETQYF.

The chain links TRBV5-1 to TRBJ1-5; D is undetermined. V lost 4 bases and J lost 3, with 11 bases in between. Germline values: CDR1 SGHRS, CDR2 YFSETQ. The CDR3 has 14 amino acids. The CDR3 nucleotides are TGCGCCAGCAGCGCGGGCCAGAACAATCAGCCCCAGCATTTT. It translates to CASSAGQNNQPQHF.

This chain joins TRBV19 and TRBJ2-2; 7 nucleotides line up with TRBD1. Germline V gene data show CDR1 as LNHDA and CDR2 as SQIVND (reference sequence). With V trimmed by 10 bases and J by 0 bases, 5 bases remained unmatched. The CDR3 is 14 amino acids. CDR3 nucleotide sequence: TGTGCCATTACCGGGACAGCGAACACCGGGGAGCTGTTTTTT. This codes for CAITGTANTGELFF.

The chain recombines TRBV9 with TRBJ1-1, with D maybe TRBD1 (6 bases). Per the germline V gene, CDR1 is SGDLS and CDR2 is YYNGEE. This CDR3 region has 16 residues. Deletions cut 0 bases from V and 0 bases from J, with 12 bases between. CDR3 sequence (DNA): TGTGCCAGCAGCGTAGGTCCCACAGGGTTGAACACTGAAGCTTTCTTT. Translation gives CASSVGPTGLNTEAFF.

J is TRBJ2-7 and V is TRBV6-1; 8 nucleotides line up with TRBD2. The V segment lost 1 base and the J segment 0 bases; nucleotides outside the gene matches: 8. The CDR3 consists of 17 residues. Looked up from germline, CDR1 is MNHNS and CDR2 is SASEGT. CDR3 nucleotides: TGTGCCAGCAGTGAAGTGGGACTAGTTTCCTTCTCCTACGAGCAGTACTTC. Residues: CASSEVGLVSFSYEQYF.

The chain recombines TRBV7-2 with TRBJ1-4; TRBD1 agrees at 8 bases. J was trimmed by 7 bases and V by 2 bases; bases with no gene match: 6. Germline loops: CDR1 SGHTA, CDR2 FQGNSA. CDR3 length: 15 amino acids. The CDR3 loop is CASSLFQGAVEKLFF. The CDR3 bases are TGTGCCAGCAGCTTATTTCAGGGGGCGGTTGAAAAACTGTTTTTT.

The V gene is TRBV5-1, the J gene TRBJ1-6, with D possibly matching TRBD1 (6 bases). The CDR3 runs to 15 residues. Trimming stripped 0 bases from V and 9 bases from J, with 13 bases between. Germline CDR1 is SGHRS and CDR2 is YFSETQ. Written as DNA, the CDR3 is TGCGCCAGCAGCTTGGCCGGGCAGGGGCGTTCACCCCTCCACTTT. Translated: CASSLAGQGRSPLHF.

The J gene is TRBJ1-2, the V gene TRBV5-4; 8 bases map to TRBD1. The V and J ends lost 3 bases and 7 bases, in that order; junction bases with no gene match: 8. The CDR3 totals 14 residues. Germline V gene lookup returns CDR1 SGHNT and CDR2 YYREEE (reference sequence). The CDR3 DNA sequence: TGTGCCAGCAGCTCGATGACAGGGGTGGTTGGCTACACCTTC. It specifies CASSSMTGVVGYTF.

The CDR3 spells CASSFTGTGEGDTEAFF. The DNA of the CDR3 is TGTGCCAGCTCATTCACCGGGACAGGGGAGGGGGACACTGAAGCTTTCTTT. V is TRBV18 and J is TRBJ1-1; 10 bases map to TRBD1. The CDR3 extends over 17 amino acids. Germline assignment: CDR1 KGHSH and CDR2 LQKENI. J lost 3 bases, V lost 5 bases, and 12 bases had no gene match.

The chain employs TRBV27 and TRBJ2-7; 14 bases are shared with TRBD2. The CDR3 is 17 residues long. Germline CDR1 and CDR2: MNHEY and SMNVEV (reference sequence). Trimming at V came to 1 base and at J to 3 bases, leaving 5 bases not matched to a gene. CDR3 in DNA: TGTGCCAGCAGTTTATACGGGACTAGCGGGGGCGACTACGAGCAGTACTTC. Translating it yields CASSLYGTSGGDYEQYF.

The CDR3 sequence is CASRIGQGVSTGYTF. The CDR3 coding sequence is TGTGCCAGTAGAATCGGACAGGGAGTGTCGACTGGCTACACCTTC. The chain uses TRBV19 and TRBJ1-2, with 8 bases aligning to TRBD1. Germline CDR1 and CDR2: LNHDA and SQIVND (reference sequence). Losses at the gene ends were 6 bases for V and 7 bases for J; bases not matched to a gene: 13. The CDR3 runs 15 residues.

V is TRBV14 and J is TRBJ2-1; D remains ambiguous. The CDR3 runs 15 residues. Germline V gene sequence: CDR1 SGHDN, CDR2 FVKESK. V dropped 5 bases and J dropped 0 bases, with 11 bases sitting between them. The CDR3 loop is CASSFRFSSYNEQFF. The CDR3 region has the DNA TGTGCCAGCAGCTTCCGGTTTAGCTCCTACAATGAGCAGTTCTTC.

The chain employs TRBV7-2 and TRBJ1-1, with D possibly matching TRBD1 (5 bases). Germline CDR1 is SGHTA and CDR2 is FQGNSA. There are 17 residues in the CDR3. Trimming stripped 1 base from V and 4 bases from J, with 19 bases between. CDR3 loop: CASSLVVGGARTTEAFF. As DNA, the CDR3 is TGTGCCAGCAGCTTAGTTGTGGGCGGGGCTCGGACCACTGAAGCTTTCTTT.